Listed here are 27 T cell receptor beta chains from one sample, sequenced in a study of T cell responses to AZD1222 COVID-19 vaccine. The method was immunoSEQ multiplex PCR; TCRdb's version includes in-frame clones alone and lacks a portion of them. This table holds about 120,000 clones, roughly 92% found once. The sample here was peripheral blood, taken on day 0 of AZD1222 vaccination. These receptors were collected from an adult in good health.

The rearrangement joins TRBV19 to TRBJ1-3; D might be TRBD1 (6 bases). The CDR3 runs 14 residues. Germline CDR1 LNHDA, CDR2 SQIVND (reference sequence). V lost 8 bases and J lost 3, with 14 bases in between. The CDR3 DNA follows: TGTGCCAGTCGGGGGCCCTGGGTTGGAAACACCATATATTTT. It is translated as CASRGPWVGNTIYF.

V and J are TRBV2 and TRBJ2-2; the match to TRBD1 covers 7 bases. The germline gives CDR1 SNHLY, CDR2 FYNNEI. J was trimmed by 0 bases and V by 6 bases; bases with no gene match: 4. This CDR3 comprises 15 residues. The CDR3 protein is CASRGTVSNTGELFF. The CDR3 DNA reads TGTGCCAGCAGGGGGACAGTCTCGAACACCGGGGAGCTGTTTTTT.

The V gene is TRBV15, the J gene TRBJ1-4; 12 nucleotides match TRBD1. This CDR3 has 19 amino acids. Germline loops: CDR1 LNHNV, CDR2 YYDKDF (reference sequence). J lost 3 bases, V lost 0 bases, and 8 bases had no gene match. The CDR3 coding sequence is TGTGCCACCAGCAGAGAGCTGGGACAGGGGGCTTCAGCTAATGAAAAACTGTTTTTT. Protein product: CATSRELGQGASANEKLFF.

This sequence joins TRBV18 and TRBJ2-4; D not resolved. Trimming shortened V by 6 bases and J by 5 bases, and 17 bases separated the two germline ends. Germline V gene sequence: CDR1 KGHSH, CDR2 LQKENI. The CDR3 covers 15 residues. The CDR3 DNA follows: TGTGCCAGCTCTCCCCCTCTAGGCCCTCAAAACATTCAGTACTTC. Translated, it gives CASSPPLGPQNIQYF.

The V call is TRBV5-5, the J call TRBJ1-2; 12 bases are a match to TRBD1. Germline V CDR1 and CDR2: SGHKS, YYEKEE (reference sequence). The length of the CDR3 is 14 residues. V was pared by 4 bases and J by 4 bases, with 2 bases of the junction left unmatched. CDR3 sequence (DNA): TGTGCCAGCAGCAGGGGACAGGGGGCCTATGGCTACACCTTC. Protein: CASSRGQGAYGYTF.

The rearrangement uses TRBV5-5 and TRBJ1-5, with D unresolved. Trimming took 4 bases from V and 4 from J, leaving 15 bases between them. The CDR3 totals 15 residues. Germline lookup yields CDR1 SGHKS and CDR2 YYEKEE (reference sequence). As DNA, the CDR3 is TGTGCCAGCAGCGCCTTGGGCAGAGTTAATCAGCCCCAGCATTTT. The encoded protein is CASSALGRVNQPQHF.

This chain connects TRBV15 to TRBJ1-5; D is unclear. Trimming cost V 2 bases and J 4 bases, with 9 bases left between them. The CDR3 totals 14 residues. Germline V gene data show CDR1 as LNHNV and CDR2 as YYDKDF (reference sequence). As DNA, the CDR3 is TGTGCCACCAGCAGACCCCACAGTAATCAGCCCCAGCATTTT. This sequence encodes CATSRPHSNQPQHF. Looking up the rest from reference TRBV15 and TRBJ1-5 gives the full variable domain: DAMVIQNPRYQVTQFGKPVTLSCSQTLNHNVMYWYQQKSSQAPKLLFHYYDKDFNNEADTPDNFQSRRPNTSFCFLDIRSPGLGDTAMYLCATSRPHSNQPQHFGDGTRLSIL.

The chain couples TRBV10-3 to TRBJ1-1, with 7 bases fitting TRBD1. V shed 4 bases and J 3 bases; nucleotides not matched to a gene: 8. Germline V gene sequence: CDR1 ENHRY, CDR2 SYGVKD. This CDR3 comprises 15 residues. The CDR3 region is CAISGEATGYTEAFF. DNA for the CDR3: TGTGCCATCAGTGGGGAAGCGACAGGGTACACTGAAGCTTTCTTT.

The rearrangement uses TRBV10-3 and TRBJ1-1, with TRBD1 matching over 9 bases. This CDR3 contains 18 residues. Germline CDR1 is ENHRY and CDR2 is SYGVKD. J gave up 1 base and V 2 bases, and 11 bases lay outside the gene matches. The CDR3 protein is CAISEESGQGLPNTEAFF. The CDR3 nucleotides read TGTGCCATCAGTGAGGAATCGGGACAGGGCCTCCCGAACACTGAAGCTTTCTTT.

CDR3 protein: CASRVGLFLTF. The CDR3, as DNA: TGTGCCAGCAGAGTGGGCCTTTTTCTCACCTTC. The chain links TRBV7-9 to TRBJ1-2, with D uncertain. CDR1 and CDR2 (germline): SEHNR, FQNEAQ (reference sequence). V was cut by 6 bases and J by 13 bases, with 15 bases left in between. This CDR3 contains 11 residues.

The V gene is TRBV19, the J gene TRBJ1-1; D remains ambiguous. There are 15 residues in the CDR3. Germline lookup yields CDR1 LNHDA and CDR2 SQIVND (reference sequence). Trimming removed 3 bases at V and 4 bases at J, with 15 bases between. The CDR3 DNA is TGTGCCAGTAGTATTTATTCAGCGACGGGCACTGAAGCTTTCTTT. Translating it yields CASSIYSATGTEAFF.

The CDR3 bases are TGTGCCAGCAGCCCCCCGGGAAGCTCCTACAATGAGCAGTTCTTC. Its translation: CASSPPGSSYNEQFF. The genes are TRBV7-3 and TRBJ2-1; weak D call: TRBD2 (5 bases). Germline V gives CDR1 SGHTA, CDR2 FQGTGA. This CDR3 is built from 15 residues. V was clipped by 5 bases and J by 0 bases, with 11 bases between them.

This clone was seen once. This chain connects TRBV5-6 to TRBJ2-5, with 9 bases that match TRBD1. The length of the CDR3 is 14 residues. With V trimmed by 2 bases and J by 6 bases, 5 bases remained unmatched. Germline V CDR1 and CDR2: SGHDT, YYEEEE. The CDR3 reads CASSLGQGRKTQYF. Written as DNA, the CDR3 is TGTGCCAGCAGCTTAGGACAGGGGCGAAAGACCCAGTACTTC.

In its sample, this clone was seen once. The rearrangement joins TRBV19 to TRBJ1-2; D not certain. V dropped 4 bases and J dropped 8 bases, with 14 bases sitting between them. This CDR3 is built from 13 residues. Germline CDR1 is LNHDA and CDR2 is SQIVND (reference sequence). The CDR3 bases are TGTGCCAGTAGTACGTTAGGGTTCTGGGGCTACACCTTC. This translates into CASSTLGFWGYTF.

The CDR3 coding sequence is TGTGCCAGCTCACCACTGGTAGCGGCCAATGAGCAGTTCTTC. The encoded protein is CASSPLVAANEQFF. The chain uses TRBV18 and TRBJ2-1; possibly TRBD2 for D (6 bases). Germline V CDR1 and CDR2: KGHSH, LQKENI. The CDR3 runs to 14 residues. V lost 1 base to trimming and J lost 6 bases, with 10 bases between them.

The chain joins TRBV9 to TRBJ2-1, with TRBD2 matching 11 bases. There are 15 residues in the CDR3. CDR1 is SGDLS and CDR2 is YYNGEE in the germline V gene. Trimming removed 4 bases from V and 3 bases from J; junction bases left unmatched: 3. The CDR3 loop reads CASSTGTSGYNEQFF. In DNA form, the CDR3 reads TGTGCCAGCAGCACCGGGACTAGCGGCTACAATGAGCAGTTCTTC.

This clone was seen just once. The rearrangement uses TRBV12-3 or TRBV12-4 and TRBJ2-3; TRBD2 might be the D (6 bases). This CDR3 region has 13 residues. Trimming left V 1 base short and J 8 bases short, with 10 bases between. CDR3 nucleotides: TGTGCCAGCAGTTTAGGCGGGACCTTTACGCAGTATTTT. It encodes CASSLGGTFTQYF.

The V gene is TRBV10-1, the J gene TRBJ1-5, with D hard to call. V lost 5 bases, J lost 10 bases, and 15 bases lay in between. The CDR3 is 13 residues long. Germline CDR1 WNHNN, CDR2 SYGVQD (reference sequence). The CDR3 DNA is TGCGCCAGCAGTCGCGGGTATGGGGAACCCCAGCATTTT. It codes for CASSRGYGEPQHF.

The V and J genes are TRBV6-5 and TRBJ1-2, with no clear D. The CDR3 consists of 13 residues. CDR1 and CDR2 (germline): MNHEY, SVGAGI. The V end lost 0 bases, the J end lost 7 bases, and 9 bases lay between the germline ends. The CDR3 DNA follows: TGTGCCAGCAGTTACTCATTTGGTTCTGGCTACACCTTC. It codes for CASSYSFGSGYTF.

This sequence joins TRBV5-6 and TRBJ1-5, with D unresolved. V dropped 1 base and J dropped 6 bases, with 5 bases sitting between them. Per the germline V gene, CDR1 is SGHDT and CDR2 is YYEEEE. The CDR3 extends over 12 amino acids. The CDR3 region is CASSLYGQPQHF. The CDR3 nucleotides are TGTGCCAGCAGCTTGTACGGTCAGCCCCAGCATTTT.

V gene TRBV7-9 combines with J gene TRBJ1-1; the match to TRBD1 covers 9 bases. The CDR3 contains 16 residues. CDR1 and CDR2 from the germline V gene are SEHNR and FQNEAQ (reference sequence). J was trimmed by 1 base and V by 3 bases; bases with no gene match: 6. The CDR3 here is CASSLGQGLGNTEAFF. CDR3 DNA: TGTGCCAGCAGCTTGGGACAGGGCTTAGGGAACACTGAAGCTTTCTTT.

The table lists this clone with a count of one. The chain carries TRBV9 and TRBJ2-6; 7 nucleotides line up with TRBD1. The CDR3 spans 18 residues. Germline values: CDR1 SGDLS, CDR2 YYNGEE. The trim removed 4 bases at V and 0 bases at J, leaving 10 bases unmatched. CDR3 loop: CASSPWTGSFSGANVLTF. The CDR3 DNA follows: TGTGCCAGCAGCCCTTGGACAGGCTCCTTCTCTGGGGCCAACGTCCTGACTTTC. Looking up the rest from reference TRBV9 and TRBJ2-6 gives the full variable domain: DSGVTQTPKHLITATGQRVTLRCSPRSGDLSVYWYQQSLDQGLQFLIQYYNGEERAKGNILERFSAQQFPDLHSELNLSSLELGDSALYFCASSPWTGSFSGANVLTFGAGSRLTVL.

In this sample, this clone turned up once. The chain uses TRBV10-2 and TRBJ1-1; D remains unclear. V was trimmed by 2 bases and J by 7 bases, leaving 17 bases between them. Looked up from germline, CDR1 is WSHSY and CDR2 is SAAADI. The CDR3 length is 15 residues. CDR3 sequence: CASSEAVSLDNEAFF. The CDR3 coding sequence is TGCGCCAGCAGTGAGGCCGTCTCCCTTGACAATGAAGCTTTCTTT.

This clone occurred a few times. The genes are TRBV24-1 and TRBJ1-3; D not resolved. CDR1 is KGHDR and CDR2 is SFDVKD in the germline V gene. The CDR3 contains 14 residues. V lost 9 bases, J lost 0 bases, and 11 bases lay in between. CDR3 loop: CATSRRPSGNTIYF. CDR3 nucleotides: TGTGCCACCTCCCGGCGGCCCTCTGGAAACACCATATATTTT.

V and J are TRBV12-5 and TRBJ1-5, with D perhaps TRBD1 (5 bases). V lost 6 bases and J 3 bases, leaving 12 bases between the germline ends. The CDR3 contains 14 residues. Looked up from germline, CDR1 is LGHNT and CDR2 is FRNRAP. The CDR3 nucleotides read TGTGCTAGTGGCTCGGTACAGGTCAATCAGCCCCAGCATTTT. Translating it yields CASGSVQVNQPQHF.

With regard to this clone: Other DNA sequences of this sample code for an identical CDR3. The J gene is TRBJ1-3, the V gene TRBV6-5; weak D call: TRBD1 (6 bases). Germline V gene data show CDR1 as MNHEY and CDR2 as SVGAGI. Trimming left V 5 bases short and J 0 bases short, with 8 bases between. This CDR3 spans 14 amino acids. The CDR3 reads CASSTGSSGNTIYF. In DNA, the CDR3 is TGTGCCAGCAGTACAGGGAGCTCTGGAAACACCATATATTTT.

This chain connects TRBV11-3 to TRBJ1-1, with D unresolved. Between the trimmed V and J ends, which lost 6 bases and 3 bases, there was a span of 11 bases. CDR1 is SGHNT and CDR2 is YENEEA in the germline V gene. The CDR3 runs 13 residues. The CDR3 DNA sequence: TGTGCCAGCAGTGCTAGGGAGTACACTGAAGCTTTCTTT. Translated: CASSAREYTEAFF.